The sequence of this TCR beta chain was determined in a study of T cells in tuberculosis. Across the study: CD1B tetramers identified T cells specific for mycobacterial lipid GMM. Study-level points and caveats: GMM-specific TCRs were nearer to active tuberculosis alpha repertoires, suggesting expansion.

Points on this clone: Its antigen is as yet unknown.

Germline V CDR1 and CDR2: SGHAT, FQNNGV. The CDR3 extends over 15 amino acids. Trimming removed 4 bases from V and 0 bases from J, with 9 bases in between. Time point described: new active TB diagnosis, blood taken before or within 7 days of starting treatment. HIV-seronegative South African adults aged 18 years or older had newly diagnosed active tuberculosis. Clones were sequenced by immunoSEQ multiplex PCR, and TCRdb holds only the in-frame ones, with some missing. The sample gives more than 20,000 clones, around 85% of which show up once; just under 15% is in the top ten. Sequencing used PBMCs, obtained at tuberculosis diagnosis. This clonotype originated in an adult with tuberculosis. The chain links TRBV11-2 to TRBJ1-4; D gene uncertain. This CDR3 is CASSYRLTTNEKLFF. DNA for the CDR3: TGTGCCAGCAGCTATAGACTGACAACTAATGAAAAACTGTTTTTT.